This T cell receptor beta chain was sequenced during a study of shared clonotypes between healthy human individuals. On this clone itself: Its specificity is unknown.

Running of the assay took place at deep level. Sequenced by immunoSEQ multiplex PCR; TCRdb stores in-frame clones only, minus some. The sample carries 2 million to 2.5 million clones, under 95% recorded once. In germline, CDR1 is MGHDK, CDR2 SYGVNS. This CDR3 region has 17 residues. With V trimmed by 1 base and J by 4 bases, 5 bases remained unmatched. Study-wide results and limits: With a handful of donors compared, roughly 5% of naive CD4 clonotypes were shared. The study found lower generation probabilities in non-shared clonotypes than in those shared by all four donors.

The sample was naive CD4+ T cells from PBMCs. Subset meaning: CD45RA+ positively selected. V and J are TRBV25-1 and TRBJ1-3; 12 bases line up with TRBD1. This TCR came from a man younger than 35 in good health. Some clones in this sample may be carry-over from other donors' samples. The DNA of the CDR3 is TGTGCCAGCAGTGAATGGGACAGGGGGCCGATAGGAAACACCATATATTTT. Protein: CASSEWDRGPIGNTIYF. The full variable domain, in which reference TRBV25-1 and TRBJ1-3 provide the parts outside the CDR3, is EADIYQTPRYLVIGTGKKITLECSQTMGHDKMYWYQQDPGMELHLIHYSYGVNSTEKGDLSSESTVSRIRTEHFPLTLESARPSHTSQYLCASSEWDRGPIGNTIYFGEGSWLTVV.